The T cell receptor beta chain described here comes from a study of control samples from healthy donors and cancer patients. With 2 bases clipped from V and 6 bases from J, the junction kept 12 bases outside the gene matches. CDR1 and CDR2 (germline): MGHRA, YSYEKL. CDR3 length equals 17 residues. Using immunoSEQ multiplex PCR, the repertoire was profiled, and TCRdb retains in-frame clones only, with some absent. The profile shows tens of thousands of clones, roughly 91% of them singletons. This clonotype originated in a man aged 30 to 39 in good health. The specimen sequenced was blood. This rearrangement joins TRBV4-1 to TRBJ2-2, with 7 positions matching TRBD1. This CDR3 is CASSQNVLRGPPGELFF. DNA for the CDR3: TGCGCCAGCAGCCAAAATGTCCTAAGGGGGCCCCCCGGGGAGCTGTTTTTT.